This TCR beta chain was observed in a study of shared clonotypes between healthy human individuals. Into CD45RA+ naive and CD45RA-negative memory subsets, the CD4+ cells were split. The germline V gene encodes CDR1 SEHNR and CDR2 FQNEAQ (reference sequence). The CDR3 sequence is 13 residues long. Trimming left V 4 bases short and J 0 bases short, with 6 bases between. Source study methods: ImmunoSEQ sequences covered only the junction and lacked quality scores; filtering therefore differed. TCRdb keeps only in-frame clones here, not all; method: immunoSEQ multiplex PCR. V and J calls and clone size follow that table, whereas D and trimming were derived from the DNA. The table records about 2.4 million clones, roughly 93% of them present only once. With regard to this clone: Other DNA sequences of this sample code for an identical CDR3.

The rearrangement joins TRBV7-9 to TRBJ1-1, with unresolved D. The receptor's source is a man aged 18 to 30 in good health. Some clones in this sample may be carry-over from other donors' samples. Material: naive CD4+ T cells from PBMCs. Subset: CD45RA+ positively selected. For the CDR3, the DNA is TGTGCCAGCAGCTCTTCCATGAACACTGAAGCTTTCTTT. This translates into CASSSSMNTEAFF.